Listed below are T cell receptor beta chains from one sample, sequenced in a study of T cell changes during pregnancy in multiple sclerosis. This table comes from immunoSEQ multiplex PCR, and its TCRdb copy is limited to in-frame clones, with some not included. The data contain about 40,000 clones, approximately 90% of them singletons. This material consisted of CD4+ T cells from peripheral blood mononuclear cells, taken in the first trimester of pregnancy. These receptor sequences come from a female donor with multiple sclerosis, enrolled in a pregnancy study. Each CDR3 is given with its conserved first and last residue. D genes are given only for firm matches. The listing skips clone size in some rows; elsewhere it reads once, few, many or a size class.

V gene: TRBV7-2; D gene: .; clone size: .; J gene: TRBJ2-3; CDR3 protein: CASSSGLVIDTQYF; CDR3 DNA: TGTGCCAGCAGCTCAGGGTTGGTCATAGATACGCAGTATTTT
V gene: TRBV10-3; D gene: TRBD1; clone size: once; J gene: TRBJ2-3; CDR3 protein: CAISESDRGSDTQYF; CDR3 DNA: TGTGCCATCAGTGAGTCCGACAGGGGGTCAGATACGCAGTATTTT
V gene: TRBV23-1; D gene: .; clone size: .; J gene: TRBJ1-1; CDR3 protein: CASGGVFATEAFF; CDR3 DNA: TGCGCCAGCGGGGGCGTATTTGCCACTGAAGCTTTCTTT
V gene: TRBV11-2; D gene: .; clone size: .; J gene: TRBJ2-7; CDR3 protein: CASSLGVRYEQYF; CDR3 DNA: TGTGCCAGCAGCCTCGGGGTACGTTACGAGCAGTACTTC
V gene: TRBV20-1; D gene: .; clone size: few; J gene: TRBJ1-1; CDR3 protein: CSAAPGTEAFF; CDR3 DNA: TGCAGTGCTGCCCCGGGAACTGAAGCTTTCTTT
V gene: TRBV5-1; D gene: TRBD2; clone size: once; J gene: TRBJ2-7; CDR3 protein: CASSFGPGLAGGVPYEQYF; CDR3 DNA: TGCGCCAGCAGCTTTGGACCGGGACTAGCGGGAGGAGTCCCTTACGAGCAGTACTTC
V gene: TRBV29-1; D gene: .; clone size: .; J gene: TRBJ2-5; CDR3 protein: CSVVTAPAGTQYF; CDR3 DNA: TGCAGCGTTGTCACTGCCCCGGCGGGGACCCAGTACTTC
V gene: TRBV19; D gene: .; clone size: .; J gene: TRBJ1-5; CDR3 protein: CASSWRSQPQHF; CDR3 DNA: TGTGCCAGTAGTTGGAGGAGCCAGCCCCAGCATTTT
V gene: TRBV11-2; D gene: TRBD2; clone size: .; J gene: TRBJ2-7; CDR3 protein: CASSYRTSGSPAYEQYF; CDR3 DNA: TGTGCCAGCAGCTACAGGACTAGCGGGAGCCCCGCCTACGAGCAGTACTTC
V gene: TRBV7-2; D gene: TRBD2; clone size: .; J gene: TRBJ2-7; CDR3 protein: CASSPDSTSGLSEQYF; CDR3 DNA: TGTGCCAGCAGCCCCGACTCGACTAGCGGGTTGAGCGAGCAGTACTTC
V gene: TRBV28; D gene: TRBD1; clone size: .; J gene: TRBJ2-1; CDR3 protein: CASSPPDRGHNEQFF; CDR3 DNA: TGTGCCAGCAGTCCCCCGGACAGGGGGCACAATGAGCAGTTCTTC